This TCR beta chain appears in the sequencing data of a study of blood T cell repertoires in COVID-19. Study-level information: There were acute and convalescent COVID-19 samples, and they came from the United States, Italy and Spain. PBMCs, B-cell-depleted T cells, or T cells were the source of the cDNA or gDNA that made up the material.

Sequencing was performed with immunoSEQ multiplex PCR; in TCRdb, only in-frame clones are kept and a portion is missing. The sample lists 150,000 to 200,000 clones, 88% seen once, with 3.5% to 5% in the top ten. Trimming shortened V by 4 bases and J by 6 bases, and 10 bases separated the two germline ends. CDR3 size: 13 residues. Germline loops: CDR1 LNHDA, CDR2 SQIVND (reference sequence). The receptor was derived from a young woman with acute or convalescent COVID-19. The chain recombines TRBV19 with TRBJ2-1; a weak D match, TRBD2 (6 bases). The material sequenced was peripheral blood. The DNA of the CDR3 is TGTGCCAGTAGTACACTAGCTCTCAATGAGCAGTTCTTC. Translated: CASSTLALNEQFF.